The present T cell receptor (beta chain) was sequenced within a study of T cells in Graves' hyperthyroidism and ophthalmopathy. V lost 4 bases, J lost 0 bases, and 10 bases lay in between. The CDR3 is 14 amino acids. Per the germline V gene, CDR1 is LGHDT and CDR2 is YNNKEL (reference sequence). This clonotype has only one observation. Amplified TCR beta CDR3 regions derived from RNA transcripts. First-round RT-PCR of the TCR CDR3 relied on the HTBI primer set. MiXCR was run by TCRdb on the multiplex PCR reads, yielding one entry per CDR3 protein. Of a few hundred thousand distinct CDR3 sequences detected, approximately 25% appear once; the ten largest clones hold 73%.

The source of this sequence is a man over 45 with Graves' hyperthyroidism. The sample consisted of blood. J is TRBJ2-7 and V is TRBV3-1; D is perhaps TRBD1 (5 bases). CDR3 nucleotides: TGTGCCAGCAGCCCGACAGATTACTCCTACGAGCAGTACTTC. Translation gives CASSPTDYSYEQYF.